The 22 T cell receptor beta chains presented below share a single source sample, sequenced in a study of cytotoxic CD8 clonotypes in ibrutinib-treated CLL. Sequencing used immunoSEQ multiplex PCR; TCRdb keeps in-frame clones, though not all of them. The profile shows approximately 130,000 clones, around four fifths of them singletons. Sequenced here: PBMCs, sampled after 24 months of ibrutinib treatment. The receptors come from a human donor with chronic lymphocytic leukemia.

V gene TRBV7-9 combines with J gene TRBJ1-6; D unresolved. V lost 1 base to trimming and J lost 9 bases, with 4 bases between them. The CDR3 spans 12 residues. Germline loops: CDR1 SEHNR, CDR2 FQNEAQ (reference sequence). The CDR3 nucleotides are TGTGCCAGCAGCTTAGTCCGTTCACCCCTCCACTTT. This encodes CASSLVRSPLHF.

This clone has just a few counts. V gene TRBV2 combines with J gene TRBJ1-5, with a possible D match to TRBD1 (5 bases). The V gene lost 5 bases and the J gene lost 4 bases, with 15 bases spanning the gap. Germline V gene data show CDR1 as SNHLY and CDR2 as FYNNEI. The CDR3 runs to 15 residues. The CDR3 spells CASSPRHGGNQPQHF. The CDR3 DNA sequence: TGTGCCAGCAGTCCAAGACACGGGGGAAATCAGCCCCAGCATTTT.

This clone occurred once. CDR3 in DNA: TGTGCCAGCAGCTTAGGGGGGCAGGGTGACTATTTT. Translation gives CASSLGGQGDYF. V is TRBV7-8 and J is TRBJ2-3, with D possibly TRBD1 on 6 matching bases. The V end was cut by 1 base, the J end by 15 bases, with 14 bases between. Germline V gene lookup returns CDR1 SGHVS and CDR2 FQNEAQ. The CDR3 contains 12 residues.

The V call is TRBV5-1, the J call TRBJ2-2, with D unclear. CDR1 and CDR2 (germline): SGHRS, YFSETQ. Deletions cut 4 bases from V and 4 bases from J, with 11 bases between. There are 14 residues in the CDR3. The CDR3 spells CASSPGSVTGELFF. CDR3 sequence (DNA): TGCGCCAGCAGCCCCGGCTCCGTCACCGGGGAGCTGTTTTTT.

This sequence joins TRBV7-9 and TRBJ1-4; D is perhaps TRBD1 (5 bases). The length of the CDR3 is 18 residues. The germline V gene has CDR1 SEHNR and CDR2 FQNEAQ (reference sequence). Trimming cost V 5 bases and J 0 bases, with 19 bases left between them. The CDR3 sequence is CASSPLMVGVATNEKLFF. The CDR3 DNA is TGTGCCAGCAGCCCCCTGATGGTAGGGGTGGCAACTAATGAAAAACTGTTTTTT.

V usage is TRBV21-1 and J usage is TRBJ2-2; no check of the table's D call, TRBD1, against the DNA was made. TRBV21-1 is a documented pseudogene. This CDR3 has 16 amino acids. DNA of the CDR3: TGTGCCAGCAGCAAGCCCCGTCAGGGTGGCACCGGGGAGCTGTTTTTT. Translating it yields CASSKPRQGGTGELFF.

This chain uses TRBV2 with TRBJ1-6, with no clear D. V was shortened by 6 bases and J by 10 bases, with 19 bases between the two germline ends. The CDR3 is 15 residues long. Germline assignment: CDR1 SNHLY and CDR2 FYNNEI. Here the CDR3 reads CASRSLLMGESPLHF. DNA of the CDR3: TGTGCCAGCAGGTCTCTGTTAATGGGAGAGTCACCCCTCCACTTT.

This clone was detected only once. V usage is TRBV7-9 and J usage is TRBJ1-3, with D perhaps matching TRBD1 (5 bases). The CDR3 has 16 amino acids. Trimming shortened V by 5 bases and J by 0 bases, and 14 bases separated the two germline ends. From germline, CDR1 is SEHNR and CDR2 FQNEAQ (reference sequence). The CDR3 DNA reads TGTGCCAGCAGCCCATCAGGGACGGTCTCTGGAAACACCATATATTTT. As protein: CASSPSGTVSGNTIYF.

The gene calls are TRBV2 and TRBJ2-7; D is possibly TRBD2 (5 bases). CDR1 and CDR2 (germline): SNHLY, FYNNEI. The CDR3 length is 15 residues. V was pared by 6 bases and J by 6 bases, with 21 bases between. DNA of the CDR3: TGTGCCAGCAGAGGGCTCGACGAGGGCCTATCCGAGCAGTACTTC. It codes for CASRGLDEGLSEQYF.

CDR3 sequence (DNA): TGTGCCACCCTAGTCAATCCGGGCGAGCAGTACTTC. It specifies CATLVNPGEQYF. The rearrangement joins TRBV28 to TRBJ2-7; D is uncertain. This CDR3 has 12 residues. The V end was cut by 10 bases, the J end by 6 bases, with 16 bases between. Germline-derived CDR1 and CDR2 are MDHEN and SYDVKM.

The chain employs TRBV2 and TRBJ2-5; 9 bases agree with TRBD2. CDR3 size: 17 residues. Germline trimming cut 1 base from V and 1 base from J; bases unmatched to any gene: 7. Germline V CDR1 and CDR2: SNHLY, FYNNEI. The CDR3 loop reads CASSEGYSGGTQETQYF. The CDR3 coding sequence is TGTGCCAGCAGTGAAGGGTATAGCGGGGGAACCCAAGAGACCCAGTACTTC.

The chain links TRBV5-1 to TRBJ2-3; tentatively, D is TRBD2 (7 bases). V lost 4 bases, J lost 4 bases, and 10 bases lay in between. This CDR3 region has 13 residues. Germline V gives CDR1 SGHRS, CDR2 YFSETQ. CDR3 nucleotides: TGCGCCAGCAGCCCGGGGGGCGCAGATACGCAGTATTTT. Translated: CASSPGGADTQYF.

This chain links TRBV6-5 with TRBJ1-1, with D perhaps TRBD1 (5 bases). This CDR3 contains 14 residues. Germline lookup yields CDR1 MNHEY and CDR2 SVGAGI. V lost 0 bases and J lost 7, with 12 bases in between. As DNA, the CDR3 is TGTGCCAGCAGTTACTCTTGGCGGGGGAATGAAGCTTTCTTT. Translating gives CASSYSWRGNEAFF.

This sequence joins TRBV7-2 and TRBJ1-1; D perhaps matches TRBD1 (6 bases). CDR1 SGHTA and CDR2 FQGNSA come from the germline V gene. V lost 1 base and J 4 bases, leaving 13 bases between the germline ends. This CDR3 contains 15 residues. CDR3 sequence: CASSLVRQGTTEAFF. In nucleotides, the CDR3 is TGTGCCAGCAGCTTAGTTAGGCAGGGGACCACTGAAGCTTTCTTT.

This CDR3 reads CASSFSPGADEQYF. CDR3 coding DNA: TGTGCCAGCAGCTTTAGTCCGGGGGCTGACGAGCAGTACTTC. The rearrangement joins TRBV7-2 to TRBJ2-7; the D gene could be TRBD1 or TRBD2 (6 bases each). V lost 3 bases and J 5 bases, leaving 14 bases between the germline ends. This CDR3 has 14 residues. Germline V gene sequence: CDR1 SGHTA, CDR2 FQGNSA.

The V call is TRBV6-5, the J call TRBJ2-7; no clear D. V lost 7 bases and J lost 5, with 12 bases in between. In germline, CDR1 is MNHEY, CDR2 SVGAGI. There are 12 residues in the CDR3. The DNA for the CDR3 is TGTGCCAGCAAGGGTGTGTCGGACGAGCAGTACTTC. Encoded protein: CASKGVSDEQYF.

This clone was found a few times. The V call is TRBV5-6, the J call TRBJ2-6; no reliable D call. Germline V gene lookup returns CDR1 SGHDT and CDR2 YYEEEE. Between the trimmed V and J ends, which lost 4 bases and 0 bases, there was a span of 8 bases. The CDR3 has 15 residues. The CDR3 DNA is TGTGCCAGCAGCCCTTTTGGCTCTGGGGCCAACGTCCTGACTTTC. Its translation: CASSPFGSGANVLTF. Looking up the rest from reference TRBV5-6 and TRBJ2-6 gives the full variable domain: DAGVTQSPTHLIKTRGQQVTLRCSPKSGHDTVSWYQQALGQGPQFIFQYYEEEERQRGNFPDRFSGHQFPNYSSELNVNALLLGDSALYLCASSPFGSGANVLTFGAGSRLTVL.

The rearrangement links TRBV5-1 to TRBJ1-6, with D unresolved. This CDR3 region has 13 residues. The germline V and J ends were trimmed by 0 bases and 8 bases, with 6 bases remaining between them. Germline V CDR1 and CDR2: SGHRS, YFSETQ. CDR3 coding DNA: TGCGCCAGCAGCTTGGTTCGGGATTCACCCCTCCACTTT. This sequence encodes CASSLVRDSPLHF.

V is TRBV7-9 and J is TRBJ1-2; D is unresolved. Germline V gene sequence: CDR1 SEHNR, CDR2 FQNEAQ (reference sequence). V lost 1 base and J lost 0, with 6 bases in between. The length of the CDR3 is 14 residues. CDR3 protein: CASSLGAANYGYTF. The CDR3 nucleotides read TGTGCCAGCAGCTTAGGCGCAGCTAACTATGGCTACACCTTC.

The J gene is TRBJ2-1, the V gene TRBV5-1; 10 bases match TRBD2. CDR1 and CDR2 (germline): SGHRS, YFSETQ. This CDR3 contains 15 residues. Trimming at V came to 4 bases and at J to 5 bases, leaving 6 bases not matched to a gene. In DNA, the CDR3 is TGCGCCAGCAGCGGGAGCGGGGGGGCGGACAATGAGCAGTTCTTC. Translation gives CASSGSGGADNEQFF.

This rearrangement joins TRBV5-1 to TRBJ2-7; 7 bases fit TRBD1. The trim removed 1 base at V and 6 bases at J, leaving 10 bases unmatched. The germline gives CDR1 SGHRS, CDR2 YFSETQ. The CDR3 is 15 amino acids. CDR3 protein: CASSLNVGQDGEQYF. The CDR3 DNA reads TGCGCCAGCAGCTTGAATGTAGGACAGGACGGCGAGCAGTACTTC.

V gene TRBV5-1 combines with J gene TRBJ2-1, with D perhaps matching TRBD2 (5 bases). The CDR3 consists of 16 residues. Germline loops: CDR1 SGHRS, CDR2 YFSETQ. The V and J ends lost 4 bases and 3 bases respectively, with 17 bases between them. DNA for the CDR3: TGCGCCAGCAGCACAAGGACTCGACGGAACTACAATGAGCAGTTCTTC. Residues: CASSTRTRRNYNEQFF. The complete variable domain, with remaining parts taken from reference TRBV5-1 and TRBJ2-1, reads KAGVTQTPRYLIKTRGQQVTLSCSPISGHRSVSWYQQTPGQGLQFLFEYFSETQRNKGNFPGRFSGRQFSNSRSEMNVSTLELGDSALYLCASSTRTRRNYNEQFFGPGTRLTVL.